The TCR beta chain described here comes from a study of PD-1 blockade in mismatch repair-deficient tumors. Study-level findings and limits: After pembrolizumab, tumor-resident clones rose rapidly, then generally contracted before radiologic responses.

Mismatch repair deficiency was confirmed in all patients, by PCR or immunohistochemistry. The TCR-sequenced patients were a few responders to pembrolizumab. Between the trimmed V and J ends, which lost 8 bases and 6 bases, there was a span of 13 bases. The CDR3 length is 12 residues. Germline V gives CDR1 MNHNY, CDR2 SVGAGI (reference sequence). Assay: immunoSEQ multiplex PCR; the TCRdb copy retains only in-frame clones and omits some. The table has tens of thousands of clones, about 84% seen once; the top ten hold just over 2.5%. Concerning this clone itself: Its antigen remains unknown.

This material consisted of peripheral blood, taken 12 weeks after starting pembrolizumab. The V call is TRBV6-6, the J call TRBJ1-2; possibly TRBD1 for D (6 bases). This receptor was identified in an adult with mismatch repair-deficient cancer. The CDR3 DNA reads TGTGCCAGCGGGGTCTGGGGGCATGGCTACACCTTC. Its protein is CASGVWGHGYTF.